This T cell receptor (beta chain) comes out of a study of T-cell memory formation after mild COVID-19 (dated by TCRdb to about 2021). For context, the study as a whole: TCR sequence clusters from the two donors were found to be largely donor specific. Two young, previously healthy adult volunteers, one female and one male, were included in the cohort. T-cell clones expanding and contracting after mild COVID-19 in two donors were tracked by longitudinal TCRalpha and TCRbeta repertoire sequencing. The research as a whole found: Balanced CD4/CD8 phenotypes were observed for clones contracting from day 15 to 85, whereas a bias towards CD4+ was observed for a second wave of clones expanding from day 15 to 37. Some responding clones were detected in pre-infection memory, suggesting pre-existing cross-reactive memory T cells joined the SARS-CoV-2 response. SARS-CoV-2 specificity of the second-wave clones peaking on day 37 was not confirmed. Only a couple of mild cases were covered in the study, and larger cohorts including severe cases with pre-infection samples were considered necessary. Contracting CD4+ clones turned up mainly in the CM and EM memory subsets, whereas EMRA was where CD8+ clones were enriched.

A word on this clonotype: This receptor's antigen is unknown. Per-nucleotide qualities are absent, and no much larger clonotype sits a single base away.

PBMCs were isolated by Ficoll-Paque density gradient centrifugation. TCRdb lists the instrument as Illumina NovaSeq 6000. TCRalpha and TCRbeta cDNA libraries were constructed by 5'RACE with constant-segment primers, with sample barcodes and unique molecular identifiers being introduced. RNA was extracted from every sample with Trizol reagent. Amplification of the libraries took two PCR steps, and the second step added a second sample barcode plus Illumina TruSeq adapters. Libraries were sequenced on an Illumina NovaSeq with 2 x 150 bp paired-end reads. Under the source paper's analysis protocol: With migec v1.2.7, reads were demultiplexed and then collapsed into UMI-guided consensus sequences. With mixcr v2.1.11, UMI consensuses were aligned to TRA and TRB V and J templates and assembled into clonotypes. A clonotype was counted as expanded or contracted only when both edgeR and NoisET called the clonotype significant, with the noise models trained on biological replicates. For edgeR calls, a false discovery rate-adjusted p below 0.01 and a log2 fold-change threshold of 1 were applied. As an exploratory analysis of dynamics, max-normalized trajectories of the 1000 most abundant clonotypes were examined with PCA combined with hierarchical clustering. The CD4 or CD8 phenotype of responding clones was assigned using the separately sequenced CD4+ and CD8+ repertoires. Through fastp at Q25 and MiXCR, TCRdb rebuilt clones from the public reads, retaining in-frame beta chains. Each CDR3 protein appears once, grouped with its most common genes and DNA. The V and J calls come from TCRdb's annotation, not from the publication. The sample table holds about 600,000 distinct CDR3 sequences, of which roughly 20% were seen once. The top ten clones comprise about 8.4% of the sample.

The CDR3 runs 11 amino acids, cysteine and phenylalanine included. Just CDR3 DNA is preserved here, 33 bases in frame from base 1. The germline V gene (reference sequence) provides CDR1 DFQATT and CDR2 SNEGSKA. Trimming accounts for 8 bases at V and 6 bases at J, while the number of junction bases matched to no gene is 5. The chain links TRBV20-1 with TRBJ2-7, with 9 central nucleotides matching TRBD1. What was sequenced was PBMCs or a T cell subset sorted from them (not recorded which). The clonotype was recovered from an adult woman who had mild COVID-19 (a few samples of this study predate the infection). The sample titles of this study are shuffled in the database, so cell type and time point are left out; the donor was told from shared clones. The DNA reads TGCAGTCCGGGACAGGGTCGCGAGCAGTACTTC. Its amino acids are CSPGQGREQYF.